These 27 T cell receptor beta chains share one sample of origin, sequenced in a study of spatial heterogeneity in lung cancer. The time point is: sample taken at primary tumor resection. The authors sequenced whole RNA from tumor, nontumor lung or frozen PBMC without sorting. TCRdb re-analysed the 5' RACE reads in MiXCR, keeping a single row per CDR3 protein. The sample includes about 38,000 distinct CDR3 sequences, 5.2% of them seen just once. Sequencing used PBMCs, obtained at surgery. Every receptor here comes from a female donor with early-stage non-small cell lung cancer.

This clonotype showed up many times. The chain uses TRBV2 and TRBJ1-2, with 9 bases lining up with TRBD1. Trimming at V came to 6 bases and at J to 7 bases, leaving 9 bases not matched to a gene. The length of the CDR3 is 14 residues. CDR1 SNHLY and CDR2 FYNNEI come from the germline V gene. The chain's CDR3 is CASSPGTGIFGYTF. For the CDR3, the DNA is TGTGCCAGCAGCCCCGGGACAGGGATCTTTGGCTACACCTTC. Supplemented by reference TRBV2 and TRBJ1-2, the full variable domain reads EPEVTQTPSHQVTQMGQEVILRCVPISNHLYFYWYRQILGQKVEFLVSFYNNEISEKSEIFDDQFSVERPDGSNFTLKIRSTKLEDSAMYFCASSPGTGIFGYTFGSGTRLTVV.

This CDR3 is CASRQLGQNTEAFF. The CDR3 nucleotides are TGTGCCAGCAGACAACTTGGGCAGAACACTGAAGCTTTCTTT. The chain is built from TRBV12-3 or TRBV12-4 and TRBJ1-1; D not resolved. The CDR3 spans 14 residues. V dropped 6 bases and J dropped 1 base, with 12 bases sitting between them.

This clonotype turned up a few times. The CDR3 bases are TGCGCCAGCAGTCACAGGGGAATCGGTCCGCAGCCCCAGCATTTT. It specifies CASSHRGIGPQPQHF. This chain links TRBV10-2 with TRBJ1-5, with 7 bases identical to TRBD1. V was pared by 5 bases and J by 7 bases, with 11 bases of the junction left unmatched. This CDR3 comprises 15 residues. Germline V gene lookup returns CDR1 WSHSY and CDR2 SAAADI.

This clonotype occurred many times. The chain has TRBV7-8 and TRBJ2-7; TRBD2 agrees at 12 bases. The V segment lost 5 bases and the J segment 4 bases; nucleotides outside the gene matches: 9. CDR1 is SGHVS, CDR2 FQNEAQ, per germline. This CDR3 comprises 16 residues. Written as DNA, the CDR3 is TGTGCCAGCAGCCCAAGACTAGCGGGGGTAGGATACGAGCAGTACTTC. It encodes CASSPRLAGVGYEQYF.

This clonotype is medium-sized (0.01 to 0.1%) within its sample. V usage is TRBV20-1 and J usage is TRBJ2-7; possibly TRBD2 for D (5 bases). Germline V gene data show CDR1 as DFQATT and CDR2 as SNEGSKA (reference sequence). Deletions cut 3 bases from V and 4 bases from J, with 13 bases between. The CDR3 is made up of 13 amino acids. The CDR3 sequence: CSASGWTGYEQYF. As DNA, the CDR3 is TGCAGTGCTAGTGGGTGGACGGGGTACGAGCAGTACTTC.

This clonotype was found many times. The genes are TRBV28 and TRBJ2-2; a possible D gene is TRBD1 (5 bases). The CDR3 consists of 14 residues. Germline V CDR1 and CDR2: MDHEN, SYDVKM. V was cut by 2 bases and J by 10 bases, with 14 bases left in between. This CDR3 reads CASSLKLGLVELFF. DNA of the CDR3: TGTGCCAGCAGTTTAAAGTTGGGGCTTGTGGAGCTGTTTTTT.

This clonotype has at least ten counts. The chain uses TRBV5-1 and TRBJ2-7; TRBD1 matches at 8 bases. The junction had 5 bases not matched to a gene; V was cut back by 4 bases and J by 2 bases. Germline V lookup: CDR1 SGHRS, CDR2 YFSETQ. The CDR3 contains 14 residues. The CDR3 DNA sequence: TGCGCCAGCAGCCCACAGGGACAGGCCTACGAGCAGTACTTC. This sequence encodes CASSPQGQAYEQYF.

In this sample, this clonotype turned up many times. V usage is TRBV9 and J usage is TRBJ2-3; D gene uncertain. With 0 bases removed from V and 0 bases from J, the gap between germline ends came to 8 bases. The CDR3 loop spans 15 amino acids. In germline, CDR1 is SGDLS, CDR2 YYNGEE. CDR3 sequence: CASSVGFASTDTQYF. CDR3 coding DNA: TGTGCCAGCAGCGTAGGTTTCGCTAGCACAGATACGCAGTATTTT.

The sample holds many counts of this clonotype. The gene calls are TRBV20-1 and TRBJ2-5, with D perhaps matching TRBD2 (5 bases). V shed 6 bases and J shed 1 base, with 18 bases lying between them. Germline CDR1 reads DFQATT; CDR2 reads SNEGSKA (reference sequence). The CDR3 has 15 amino acids. CDR3 bases: TGCAGTGCCCTCCCCCTAACGGGGAGCCAAGAGACCCAGTACTTC. Its translation is CSALPLTGSQETQYF.

Many counts were recorded for this clonotype. The genes are TRBV12-3 or TRBV12-4 and TRBJ1-5; TRBD1 might be the D (5 bases). With 2 bases removed from V and 7 bases from J, the gap between germline ends came to 9 bases. The CDR3 runs 13 residues. The CDR3 protein is CASSLRGAQPQHF. CDR3 in DNA: TGTGCCAGCAGTTTAAGAGGGGCCCAGCCCCAGCATTTT.

In this sample, this clonotype turned up many times. The genes are TRBV7-6 and TRBJ2-3; D possibly uses TRBD1 or TRBD2 (6 bases each). Germline loops: CDR1 SGHVS, CDR2 FNYEAQ. With 0 bases removed from V and 0 bases from J, the gap between germline ends came to 13 bases. The CDR3 contains 17 residues. The CDR3 coding sequence is TGTGCCAGCAGCTTAGCGCCCCCGGGGGCGAGCACAGATACGCAGTATTTT. It translates to CASSLAPPGASTDTQYF.

This clonotype was counted between two and nine times. This rearrangement joins TRBV9 to TRBJ2-3; weak D call: TRBD2 (6 bases). CDR1 is SGDLS, CDR2 YYNGEE, per germline. CDR3 length: 15 residues. Between the trimmed V and J ends, which lost 0 bases and 5 bases, there was a span of 13 bases. This CDR3 reads CASSVGGKGGDTQYF. CDR3 DNA sequence: TGTGCCAGCAGCGTAGGGGGGAAGGGAGGAGATACGCAGTATTTT. Variable domain in full (rest from reference TRBV9 and TRBJ2-3): DSGVTQTPKHLITATGQRVTLRCSPRSGDLSVYWYQQSLDQGLQFLIQYYNGEERAKGNILERFSAQQFPDLHSELNLSSLELGDSALYFCASSVGGKGGDTQYFGPGTRLTVL.

This clonotype appeared a few times. The rearrangement uses TRBV27 and TRBJ1-3; no definite D call. Trimming pared 4 bases from V and 0 bases from J, leaving 10 bases between. Germline V gene sequence: CDR1 MNHEY, CDR2 SMNVEV (reference sequence). The CDR3 contains 15 residues. The CDR3 DNA reads TGTGCCAGCAGTTATGACGGCGACTCTGGAAACACCATATATTTT. This sequence encodes CASSYDGDSGNTIYF.

The chain couples TRBV6-5 to TRBJ1-1, with D maybe TRBD1 (5 bases). The CDR3 extends over 15 amino acids. V dropped 2 bases and J dropped 4 bases, with 14 bases sitting between them. The germline V gene encodes CDR1 MNHEY and CDR2 SVGAGI. Here the CDR3 reads CASSYGTSLITEAFF. CDR3 DNA: TGTGCCAGCAGTTACGGGACCAGCCTGATCACTGAAGCTTTCTTT.

At least ten counts were recorded for this clonotype. The V call is TRBV5-5, the J call TRBJ2-5; the match to TRBD1 covers 7 bases. The junction had 8 bases not matched to a gene; V was cut back by 2 bases and J by 7 bases. CDR3 size: 14 residues. CDR1 SGHKS and CDR2 YYEKEE come from the germline V gene (reference sequence). The CDR3 sequence is CASSLKGGEVTQYF. The CDR3 DNA reads TGTGCCAGCAGCTTAAAAGGGGGCGAGGTGACCCAGTACTTC.

Worth noting for this clonotype: Germline and junction disagree at one end, which may indicate a read error. This rearrangement joins TRBV18 to TRBJ2-7; D gene ambiguous. Germline lookup yields CDR1 KGHSH and CDR2 LQKENI. This CDR3 comprises 13 residues. The CDR3 reads CASSPSKSYEQYF. The DNA for the CDR3 is TGTGCCAGTTCACCATCCAAATCCTACGAGCAGTACTTC.

This clonotype was recorded many times. The gene calls are TRBV7-6 and TRBJ1-6; D uncertain. The germline V and J ends were trimmed by 5 bases and 0 bases, with 11 bases remaining between them. The CDR3 runs to 16 residues. The V gene's germline CDR1 is SGHVS and CDR2 FNYEAQ. The CDR3 sequence is CASSRLAGSYNSPLHF. CDR3 nucleotides: TGTGCCAGCAGCCGGCTTGCAGGCTCCTATAATTCACCCCTCCACTTT.

This clonotype was detected many times. V usage is TRBV7-2 and J usage is TRBJ1-5; 9 bases map to TRBD1. Germline V gene sequence: CDR1 SGHTA, CDR2 FQGNSA. J lost 2 bases, V lost 5 bases, and 7 bases had no gene match. The CDR3 loop spans 16 amino acids. The DNA of the CDR3 is TGTGCCAGCAGCCCAGGGACAGGGTGGGGCAATCAGCCCCAGCATTTT. It is translated as CASSPGTGWGNQPQHF. Full variable domain (rest looked up from reference TRBV7-2 and TRBJ1-5): GAGVSQSPSNKVTEKGKDVELRCDPISGHTALYWYRQSLGQGLEFLIYFQGNSAPDKSGLPSDRFSAERTGGSVSTLTIQRTQQEDSAVYLCASSPGTGWGNQPQHFGDGTRLSIL.

The chain joins TRBV19 to TRBJ2-3; D may correspond to TRBD1 or TRBD2 (5 bases each). Germline CDR1 LNHDA, CDR2 SQIVND (reference sequence). Trimming removed 3 bases from V and 5 bases from J, with 27 bases in between. The CDR3 is 19 amino acids. The CDR3 DNA reads TGTGCCAGTAGTATGGCGCAAAGTGGGGGTATAGGCCCAGGAGATACGCAGTATTTT. As protein: CASSMAQSGGIGPGDTQYF.

This clonotype was observed at least ten times. V is TRBV12-3 or TRBV12-4 and J is TRBJ1-1; D remains unclear. The CDR3 spans 13 residues. V shed 6 bases and J shed 2 bases, with 10 bases lying between them. In DNA form, the CDR3 reads TGTGCCAGCAGCCTGGTTGGTAACACTGAAGCTTTCTTT. It is translated as CASSLVGNTEAFF.

This clonotype was counted many times. The genes are TRBV4-2 and TRBJ2-3; 9 bases agree with TRBD2. V dropped 5 bases and J dropped 0; count of bases not matched to a gene: 6. The CDR3 consists of 16 residues. CDR1 is LGHNA, CDR2 YNFKEQ, per germline. Here the CDR3 reads CASSTRLAASTDTQYF. The CDR3 DNA follows: TGTGCCAGCAGCACACGACTAGCGGCGAGCACAGATACGCAGTATTTT.

This clonotype is termed large. The chain couples TRBV11-2 to TRBJ2-5; TRBD1 or TRBD2 may be the D gene (5 bases each). This CDR3 is built from 15 residues. Germline loops: CDR1 SGHAT, CDR2 FQNNGV. V lost 3 bases and J 2 bases, leaving 13 bases between the germline ends. The CDR3 DNA follows: TGTGCCAGCAGCTTCTGGGCAGGGAGACAAGAGACCCAGTACTTC. It codes for CASSFWAGRQETQYF. Complete variable domain (other parts from reference TRBV11-2 and TRBJ2-5): EAGVAQSPRYKIIEKRQSVAFWCNPISGHATLYWYQQILGQGPKLLIQFQNNGVVDDSQLPKDRFSAERLKGVDSTLKIQPAKLEDSAVYLCASSFWAGRQETQYFGPGTRLLVL.

Many counts were recorded for this clonotype. The chain combines TRBV5-1 with TRBJ2-1, with TRBD1 as a possible D gene (6 bases). The germline V gene encodes CDR1 SGHRS and CDR2 YFSETQ. This CDR3 spans 14 amino acids. V dropped 0 bases and J dropped 10 bases, with 14 bases sitting between them. CDR3 sequence: CASSLGQGLEEQFF. The CDR3 DNA sequence: TGCGCCAGCAGCTTGGGGCAGGGGTTAGAAGAGCAGTTCTTC.

This clonotype rates as large. This sequence joins TRBV11-2 and TRBJ2-3; D unclear. Germline CDR1 is SGHAT and CDR2 is FQNNGV. V was shortened by 1 base and J by 0 bases, with 8 bases between the two germline ends. CDR3 length equals 15 residues. CDR3 DNA sequence: TGTGCCAGCAGCTTAGGCGGCATCAGCACAGATACGCAGTATTTT. It yields the protein CASSLGGISTDTQYF.

This clonotype was detected ten times or more. The chain combines TRBV4-1 with TRBJ2-5, with TRBD2 identical over 10 bases. J was trimmed by 2 bases and V by 2 bases; bases with no gene match: 8. The V gene's germline CDR1 is MGHRA and CDR2 YSYEKL. The CDR3 covers 17 residues. CDR3 DNA: TGCGCCAGCAGCCAACCCCGGGGAGCGGGGGGGCAAGAGACCCAGTACTTC. Translating gives CASSQPRGAGGQETQYF.

This clonotype was seen only a few times. This sequence joins TRBV9 and TRBJ1-2, with 11 nucleotides matching TRBD1. Germline CDR1 reads SGDLS; CDR2 reads YYNGEE. V gave up 4 bases and J gave up 6 bases; unmatched junction bases: 11. This CDR3 is 16 amino acids long. CDR3 sequence (DNA): TGTGCCAGCAGCACTCGGGACAGGGGGAATCCCGATGGCTACACCTTC. Its protein is CASSTRDRGNPDGYTF.

In this sample, this clonotype turned up many times. This chain connects TRBV20-1 to TRBJ1-6, with TRBD1 matching over 10 bases. J lost 1 base, V lost 3 bases, and 3 bases had no gene match. The CDR3 extends over 16 amino acids. Germline V gene sequence: CDR1 DFQATT, CDR2 SNEGSKA (reference sequence). The CDR3 region is CSASRTGGSYNSPLHF. DNA of the CDR3: TGCAGTGCTAGTCGGACAGGGGGGTCCTATAATTCACCCCTCCACTTT.